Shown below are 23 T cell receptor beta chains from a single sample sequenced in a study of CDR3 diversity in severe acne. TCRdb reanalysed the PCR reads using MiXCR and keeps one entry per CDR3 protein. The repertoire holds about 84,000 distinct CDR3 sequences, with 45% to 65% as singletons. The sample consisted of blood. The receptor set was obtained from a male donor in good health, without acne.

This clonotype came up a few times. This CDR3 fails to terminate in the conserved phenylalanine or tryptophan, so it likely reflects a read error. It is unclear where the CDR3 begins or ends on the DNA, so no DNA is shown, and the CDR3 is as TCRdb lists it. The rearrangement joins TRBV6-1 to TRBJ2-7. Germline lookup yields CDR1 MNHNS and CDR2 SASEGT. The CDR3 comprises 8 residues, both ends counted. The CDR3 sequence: CASSEVLQ.

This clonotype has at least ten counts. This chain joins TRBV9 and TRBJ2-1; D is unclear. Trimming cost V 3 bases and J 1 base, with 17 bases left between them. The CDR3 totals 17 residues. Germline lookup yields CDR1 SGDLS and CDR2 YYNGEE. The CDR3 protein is CASSASPLPGSYNEQFF. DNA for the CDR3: TGTGCCAGCAGCGCTAGTCCCCTTCCCGGGTCCTACAATGAGCAGTTCTTC.

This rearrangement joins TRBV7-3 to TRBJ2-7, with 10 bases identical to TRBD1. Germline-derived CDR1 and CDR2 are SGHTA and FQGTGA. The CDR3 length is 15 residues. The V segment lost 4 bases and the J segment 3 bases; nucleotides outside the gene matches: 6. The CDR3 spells CASSSSRDRGYEQYF. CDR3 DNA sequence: TGTGCCAGCAGCTCGTCCAGGGACAGGGGCTACGAGCAGTACTTC.

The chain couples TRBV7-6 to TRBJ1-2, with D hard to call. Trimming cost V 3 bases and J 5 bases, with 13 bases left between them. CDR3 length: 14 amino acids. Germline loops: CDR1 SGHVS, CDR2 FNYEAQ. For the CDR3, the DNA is TGTGCCAGCAGCTTGGCCGGGCCGCCATATGGCTACACCTTC. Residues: CASSLAGPPYGYTF.

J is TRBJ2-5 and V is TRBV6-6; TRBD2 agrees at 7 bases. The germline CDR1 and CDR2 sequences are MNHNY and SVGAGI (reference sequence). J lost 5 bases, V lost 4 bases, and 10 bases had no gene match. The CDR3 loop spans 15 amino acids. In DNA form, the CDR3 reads TGTGCCAGCAGTTCGCCCCCGACTAGCAGGGAGACCCAGTACTTC. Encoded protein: CASSSPPTSRETQYF.

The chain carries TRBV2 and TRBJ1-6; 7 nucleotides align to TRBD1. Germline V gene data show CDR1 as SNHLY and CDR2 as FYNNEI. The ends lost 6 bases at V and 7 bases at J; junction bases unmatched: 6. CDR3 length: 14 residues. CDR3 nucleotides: TGTGCCAGCAGGGGGACAGCTAACAATTCACCCCTCCACTTT. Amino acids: CASRGTANNSPLHF.

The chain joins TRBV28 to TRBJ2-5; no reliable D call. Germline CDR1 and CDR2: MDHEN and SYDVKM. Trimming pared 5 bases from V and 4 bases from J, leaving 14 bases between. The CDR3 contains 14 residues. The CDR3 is CASSPLAETETQYF. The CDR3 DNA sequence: TGTGCCAGCAGTCCACTGGCGGAGACAGAGACCCAGTACTTC. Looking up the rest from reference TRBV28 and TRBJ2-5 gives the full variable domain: DVKVTQSSRYLVKRTGEKVFLECVQDMDHENMFWYRQDPGLGLRLIYFSYDVKMKEKGDIPEGYSVSREKKERFSLILESASTNQTSMYLCASSPLAETETQYFGPGTRLLVL.

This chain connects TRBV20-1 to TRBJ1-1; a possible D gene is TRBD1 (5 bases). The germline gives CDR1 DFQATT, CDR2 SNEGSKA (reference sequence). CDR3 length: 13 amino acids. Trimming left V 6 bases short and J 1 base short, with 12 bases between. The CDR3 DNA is TGCAGTGCCAGGGAAGGGCCGAACACTGAAGCTTTCTTT. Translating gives CSAREGPNTEAFF.

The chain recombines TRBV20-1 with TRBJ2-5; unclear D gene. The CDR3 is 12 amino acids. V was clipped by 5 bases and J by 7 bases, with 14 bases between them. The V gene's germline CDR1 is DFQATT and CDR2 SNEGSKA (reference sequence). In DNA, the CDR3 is TGCAGTGCTGACCCCTACAGTCGGACCCAGTACTTC. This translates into CSADPYSRTQYF.

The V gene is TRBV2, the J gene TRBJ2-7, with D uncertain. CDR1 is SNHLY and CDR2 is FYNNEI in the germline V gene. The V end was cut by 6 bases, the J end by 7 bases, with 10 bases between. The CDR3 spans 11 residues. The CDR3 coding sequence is TGTGCCAGCAGCCCCACTATGGAGCAGTACTTC. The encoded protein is CASSPTMEQYF.

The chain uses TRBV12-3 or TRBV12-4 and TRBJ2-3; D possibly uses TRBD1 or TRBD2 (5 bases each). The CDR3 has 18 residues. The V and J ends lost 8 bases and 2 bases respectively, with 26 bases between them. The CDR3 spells CASSLARDWEFFTDTQYF. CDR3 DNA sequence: TGTGCCAGCTCCCTTGCCAGGGATTGGGAGTTTTTCACAGATACGCAGTATTTT.

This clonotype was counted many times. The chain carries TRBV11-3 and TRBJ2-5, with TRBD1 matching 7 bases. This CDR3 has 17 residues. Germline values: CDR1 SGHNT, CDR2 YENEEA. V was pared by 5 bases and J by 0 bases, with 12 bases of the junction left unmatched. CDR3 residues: CASSARRGPANQETQYF. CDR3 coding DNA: TGTGCCAGCAGCGCCCGAAGGGGGCCCGCCAACCAAGAGACCCAGTACTTC. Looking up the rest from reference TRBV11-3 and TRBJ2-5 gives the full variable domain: EAGVVQSPRYKIIEKKQPVAFWCNPISGHNTLYWYLQNLGQGPELLIRYENEEAVDDSQLPKDRFSAERLKGVDSTLKIQPAELGDSAVYLCASSARRGPANQETQYFGPGTRLLVL.

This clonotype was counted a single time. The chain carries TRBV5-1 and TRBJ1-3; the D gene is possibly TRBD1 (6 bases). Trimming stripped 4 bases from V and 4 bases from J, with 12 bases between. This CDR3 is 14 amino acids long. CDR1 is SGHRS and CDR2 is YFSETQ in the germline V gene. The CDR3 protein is CASSREGQGNTIYF. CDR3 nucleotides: TGCGCCAGCAGCCGGGAGGGACAAGGAAACACCATATATTTT.

CDR3 in DNA: TGTGCCAGCAGCTCTAGACTAGCGGGGCGCACAGATACGCAGTATTTT. The encoded protein is CASSSRLAGRTDTQYF. The chain carries TRBV11-2 and TRBJ2-3; 11 bases match TRBD2. V trimming: 4 bases; J trimming: 1 base; junction bases outside the gene matches: 4. Germline loops: CDR1 SGHAT, CDR2 FQNNGV. The length of the CDR3 is 16 residues.

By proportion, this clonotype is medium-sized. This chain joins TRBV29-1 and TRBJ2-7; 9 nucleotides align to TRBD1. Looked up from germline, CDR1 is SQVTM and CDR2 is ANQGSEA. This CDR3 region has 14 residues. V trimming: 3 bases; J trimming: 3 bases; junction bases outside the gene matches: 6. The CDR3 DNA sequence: TGCAGCGTTGAGAAACAGGGGGCTAACTACGAGCAGTACTTC. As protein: CSVEKQGANYEQYF.

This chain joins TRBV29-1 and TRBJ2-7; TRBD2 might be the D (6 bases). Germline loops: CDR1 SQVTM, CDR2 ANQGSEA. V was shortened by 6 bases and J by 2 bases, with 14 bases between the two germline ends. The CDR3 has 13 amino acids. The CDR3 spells CSVREASAYEQYF. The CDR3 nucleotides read TGCAGCGTGCGGGAAGCCTCGGCCTACGAGCAGTACTTC.

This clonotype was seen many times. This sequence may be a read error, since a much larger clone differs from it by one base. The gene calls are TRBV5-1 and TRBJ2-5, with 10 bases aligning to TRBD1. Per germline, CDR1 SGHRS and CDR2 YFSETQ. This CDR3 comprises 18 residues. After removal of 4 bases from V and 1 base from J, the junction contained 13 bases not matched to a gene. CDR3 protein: CASSTRPGTGVGQETQYF. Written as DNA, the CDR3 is TGCGCCAGCAGCACCAGACCCGGGACAGGGGTTGGCCAAGAGACCCAGTACTTC.

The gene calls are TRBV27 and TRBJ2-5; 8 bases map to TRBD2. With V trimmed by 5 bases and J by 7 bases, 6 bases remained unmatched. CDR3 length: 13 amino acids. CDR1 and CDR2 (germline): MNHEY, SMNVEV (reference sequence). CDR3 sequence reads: CASSDHRGGTQYF. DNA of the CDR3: TGTGCCAGCAGTGACCACCGGGGGGGGACCCAGTACTTC.

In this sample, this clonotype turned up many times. The CDR3 DNA reads TGTGCCAGCAGTTACATGGCGGGGCAGGGAGGCGAAAAACTGTTTTTT. Encoded protein: CASSYMAGQGGEKLFF. The V and J genes are TRBV6-5 and TRBJ1-4; D perhaps matches TRBD1 (5 bases). The germline V gene has CDR1 MNHEY and CDR2 SVGAGI. Trimming removed 2 bases from V and 8 bases from J, with 18 bases in between. The CDR3 runs to 16 residues.

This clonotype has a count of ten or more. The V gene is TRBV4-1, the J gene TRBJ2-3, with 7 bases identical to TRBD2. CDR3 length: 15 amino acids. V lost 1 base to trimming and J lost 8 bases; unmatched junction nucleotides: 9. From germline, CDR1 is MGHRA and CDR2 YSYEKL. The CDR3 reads CASSQGSLAEGTQYF. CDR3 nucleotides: TGCGCCAGCAGCCAAGGAAGTCTAGCGGAGGGTACGCAGTATTTT.

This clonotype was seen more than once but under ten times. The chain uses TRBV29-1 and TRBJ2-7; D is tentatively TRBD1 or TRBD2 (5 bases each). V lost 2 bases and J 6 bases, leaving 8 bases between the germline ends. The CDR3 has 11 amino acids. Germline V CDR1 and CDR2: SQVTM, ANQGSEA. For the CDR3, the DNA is TGCAGCGTTGAATCAGGGACCGAGCAGTACTTC. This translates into CSVESGTEQYF.

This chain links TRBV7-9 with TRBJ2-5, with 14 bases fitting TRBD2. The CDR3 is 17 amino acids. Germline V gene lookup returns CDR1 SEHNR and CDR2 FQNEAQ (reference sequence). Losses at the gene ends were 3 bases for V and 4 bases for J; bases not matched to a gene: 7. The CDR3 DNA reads TGTGCCAGCAGCTTCGGGACTAGCGGGGGTGCGCGAGAGACCCAGTACTTC. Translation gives CASSFGTSGGARETQYF.

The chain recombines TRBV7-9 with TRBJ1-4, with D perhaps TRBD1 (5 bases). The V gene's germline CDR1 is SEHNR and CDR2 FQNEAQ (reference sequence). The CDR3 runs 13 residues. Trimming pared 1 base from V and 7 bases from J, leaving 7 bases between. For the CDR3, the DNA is TGTGCCAGCAGCTTAGTGGGGGGTGAAAAACTGTTTTTT. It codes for CASSLVGGEKLFF.